The entry below gives a single T cell receptor beta chain sequence along with its context. Its antigen is unknown. As to time point: baseline, week 1 (first vaccination visit). The treatment: pre-vaccination baseline after standard-of-care therapy. This record belongs to a study of a mutant IDH1 vaccine in newly diagnosed glioma. Across the whole study: Sex among treated patients split around 60% male, about 40% female; mean age was approximately 40 years. The study's findings and limits: No link was apparently found between pseudoprogression and changes in top peripheral T cell clonotypes.

Libraries were prepared by immunoSEQ multiplex PCR; TCRdb keeps only in-frame clonotypes and omits some of them. This table holds about 98,000 clones, 70% to 90% found once. The sequence derives from a woman aged 45 to 65 with glioma. Here the sequenced sample was PBMCs, taken from a glioma patient treated with radiotherapy, temozolomide or both.

The CDR3 DNA follows: TGTGCCAGCAGCCCTAGCCCTAGCAATCAGCCCCAGCATTTT. Translation gives CASSPSPSNQPQHF. V and J are TRBV7-9 and TRBJ1-5, with no clear D. The germline V gene has CDR1 SEHNR and CDR2 FQNEAQ (reference sequence). This CDR3 has 14 residues. Trimming stripped 5 bases from V and 0 bases from J, with 8 bases between.